These 14 T cell receptor beta chains came from one sample sequenced in a study of tumor-infiltrating lymphocytes in primary liver carcinoma. Bulk tissue was left unsorted, and RNA and DNA were co-extracted from about 20-30 mg of it. TCR beta cDNA was reverse-transcribed from approximately 0.45 ug of total RNA. The reaction used a constant-region primer and ProtoScript II reverse transcriptase. The TCR beta library was amplified through three nested multiplex PCR rounds in a modified ARM-PCR procedure. Researchers ran the first two PCR rounds for approximately 9 cycles each with TRBV1-TRBV30 forward primers and a C-beta reverse primer. TCRdb reprocessed the multiplex PCR reads with MiXCR, giving one entry per CDR3 protein. The sample contains about 21,000 distinct CDR3 sequences, approximately 70% of which appear only once. Sequencing used liver tumor tissue from sampling region 1. As to subset: tumor region T1, superior pole. The receptors stem from a man aged 35 to 55 with primary liver carcinoma and hepatitis B virus infection.

V is TRBV11-3 and J is TRBJ2-1; 7 bases map to TRBD1. This CDR3 has 16 amino acids. J gave up 8 bases and V 7 bases, and 17 bases lay outside the gene matches. The germline V gene has CDR1 SGHNT and CDR2 YENEEA. The CDR3: CASNPARQGVVDEQFF. The CDR3 bases are TGTGCCAGCAACCCAGCACGACAGGGAGTGGTAGATGAGCAGTTCTTC.

Details on this clonotype: Its ends do not fully match the called genes, so a read error is possible. The gene calls are TRBV5-1 and TRBJ2-2; D perhaps matches TRBD2 (5 bases). Germline CDR1 SGHRS, CDR2 YFSETQ. CDR3 length: 17 amino acids. CDR3 in amino acids: CANSPARGNPNTGELFF. The DNA for the CDR3 is TGCGCCAACAGCCCCGCCAGAGGAAACCCGAACACCGGGGAGCTGTTCTTT.

Turning to this clonotype: One end of the junction is discordant with germline, which a read error may explain. This chain links TRBV28 with TRBJ2-5; TRBD1 matches at 7 bases. Germline V gene sequence: CDR1 MDHEN, CDR2 SYDVKM. The CDR3 is made up of 13 amino acids. DNA of the CDR3: TGTACCAGTTCCACAGGGGCGGAAGAGACCCAGTACTTC. Its protein product is CTSSTGAEETQYF.

Remarks on this clonotype: The germline gene is not matched at one end of the junction; a read error may be the cause. The chain carries TRBV4-3 and TRBJ2-3; D is ambiguous. Germline V gene data show CDR1 as LGHNA and CDR2 as YSLEER. The CDR3 contains 15 residues. This CDR3 is CAGSQGVVLADTQCF. In nucleotides, the CDR3 is TGCGCCGGCAGTCAAGGAGTAGTCTTAGCAGATACGCAGTGTTTT.

A single count supports this clonotype. The CDR3 nucleotides are TGCGCCAGCAGCCCGCTCGGTATCAACAACGATGGGCAGTTCTTC. Its translation is CASSPLGINNDGQFF. The chain uses TRBV4-1 and TRBJ2-1; D not resolved. Per germline, CDR1 MGHRA and CDR2 YSYEKL. This CDR3 spans 15 amino acids. V was cut by 4 bases and J by 12 bases, with 22 bases left in between.

The chain recombines TRBV12-3 or TRBV12-4 with TRBJ2-1; 10 positions agree with TRBD2. This CDR3 has 15 residues. V lost 6 bases and J lost 9; bases outside the gene matches: 11. The CDR3 sequence is CASSSLLAGTIEQFF. CDR3 in DNA: TGTGCCAGCAGCTCCTTACTAGCGGGGACCATTGAGCAGTTCTTC.

This clonotype was observed a single time. The DNA is omitted, as the CDR3 cannot be located on it reliably, and the CDR3 follows TCRdb's listing. The chain uses TRBV6-2 or TRBV6-3 and TRBJ2-1; the table's D call of TRBD1 was not tested on the DNA. Germline-derived CDR1 and CDR2 are MNHEY and SVGEGT. Counting both end residues, the CDR3 totals 14 amino acids. The CDR3 spells CASSWGKGSVGQFF.

A remark on this clonotype: One junction end does not reproduce the germline sequence, and a read error may be involved. This chain joins TRBV5-1 and TRBJ2-6; maybe TRBD2 (5 bases). Germline CDR1 SGHRS, CDR2 YFSETQ. There are 17 residues in the CDR3. As DNA, the CDR3 is TGCGCCAGTAGCTTGGTCGGACTGGGTGGTGGGGCCAACGTCCTGACTTTC. Its translation: CASSLVGLGGGANVLTF.

The rearrangement joins TRBV5-6 to TRBJ2-7; D may correspond to TRBD1 or TRBD2 (6 bases each). V lost 5 bases and J lost 5, with 11 bases in between. Germline V gives CDR1 SGHDT, CDR2 YYEEEE. This CDR3 contains 12 residues. This CDR3 is CASRLRGDEQYF. The CDR3 DNA sequence: TGTGCCAGCAGATTGAGGGGGGACGAGCAGTACTTC.

A note on this clonotype: The junction shows a germline mismatch at one end, possibly a read error. V and J are TRBV6-1 and TRBJ2-1; D is undetermined. CDR1 and CDR2 (germline): MNHNS, SASEGT. The length of the CDR3 is 16 residues. The DNA for the CDR3 is TGTGCCAGCAGTTCGAGCCCCAGGTCCTCCTATAATGAGCAGTTCTTC. Its protein is CASSSSPRSSYNEQFF.

As for this clonotype: One junction end disagrees with the germline gene, perhaps due to a read error. The chain couples TRBV10-3 to TRBJ2-7; a possible D gene is TRBD1 (5 bases). This CDR3 has 13 amino acids. Germline-derived CDR1 and CDR2 are ENHRY and SYGVKD. This chain's CDR3 is CAISEDSIYEQHF. The CDR3 bases are TGTGCCATCAGTGAGGACAGCATCTACGAGCAGCACTTC.

The chain couples TRBV28 to TRBJ2-1, with 8 bases identical to TRBD2. This CDR3 contains 13 residues. Germline values: CDR1 MDHEN, CDR2 SYDVKM. J lost 9 bases, V lost 7 bases, and 8 bases had no gene match. The chain's CDR3 is CASNWDTSGEQFF. DNA of the CDR3: TGTGCCAGCAATTGGGACACTAGCGGTGAGCAGTTCTTC.

V usage is TRBV10-3 and J usage is TRBJ2-7; D is unclear. The V gene's germline CDR1 is ENHRY and CDR2 SYGVKD. V was shortened by 10 bases and J by 7 bases, with 14 bases between the two germline ends. The CDR3 sequence is 11 residues long. The CDR3 spells CATSDGNEQYF. DNA for the CDR3: TGTGCCACGTCCGATGGAAATGAGCAGTACTTC.

In regard to this clonotype: This sequence may be a read error, since a much larger clone differs from it by one base. The genes are TRBV6-5 and TRBJ2-5, with TRBD2 matching 11 bases. Trimming took 4 bases from V and 5 from J; bases not matched to a gene: 6. Germline CDR1 is MNHEY and CDR2 is SVGAGI. The CDR3 extends over 15 amino acids. CDR3 in DNA: TGTGCCAGCAGTTCACTAGCGGGAGTTGGGGAGACCCAGTACTTC. This translates into CASSSLAGVGETQYF.